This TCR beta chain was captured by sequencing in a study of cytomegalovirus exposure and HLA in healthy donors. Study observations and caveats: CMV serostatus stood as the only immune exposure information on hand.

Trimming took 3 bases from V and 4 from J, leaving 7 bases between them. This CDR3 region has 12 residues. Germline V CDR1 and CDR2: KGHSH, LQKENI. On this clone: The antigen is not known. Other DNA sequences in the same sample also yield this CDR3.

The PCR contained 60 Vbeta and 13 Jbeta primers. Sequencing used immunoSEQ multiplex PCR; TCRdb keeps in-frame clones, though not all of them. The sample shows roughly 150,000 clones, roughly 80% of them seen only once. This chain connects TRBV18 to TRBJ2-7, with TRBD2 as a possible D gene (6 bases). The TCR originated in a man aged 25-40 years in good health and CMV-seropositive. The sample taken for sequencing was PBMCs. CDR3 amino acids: CASSPGGYEQYF. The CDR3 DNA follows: TGTGCCAGCTCACCGGGGGGATACGAGCAGTACTTC.